The 27 T cell receptor beta chains below come from one sample, sequenced in a study of cytomegalovirus exposure and HLA in healthy donors. TCRdb keeps only in-frame clones here, not all; method: immunoSEQ multiplex PCR. The sample has about 330,000 clones, 86% seen once. Material for sequencing was PBMCs. The receptors were sampled from a young woman in good health and CMV-seronegative.

This chain links TRBV19 with TRBJ2-7; weak D call: TRBD1 (6 bases). Germline V gives CDR1 LNHDA, CDR2 SQIVND (reference sequence). CDR3 length: 13 residues. V was clipped by 10 bases and J by 0 bases, with 13 bases between them. CDR3 sequence: CATEDRTSYEQYF. CDR3 DNA: TGTGCCACCGAGGACAGAACCTCCTACGAGCAGTACTTC.

J is TRBJ2-3 and V is TRBV27; the match to TRBD2 covers 9 bases. This CDR3 contains 17 residues. Germline loops: CDR1 MNHEY, CDR2 SMNVEV (reference sequence). V gave up 2 bases and J gave up 3 bases; unmatched junction bases: 9. The CDR3 bases are TGTGCCAGCAGTTTAAATCTCCTAGCGGGAAAAACAGATACGCAGTATTTT. Translating it yields CASSLNLLAGKTDTQYF.

The V gene is TRBV6-5, the J gene TRBJ1-2, with a weak D call TRBD1 (5 bases). The CDR3 is made up of 14 amino acids. Trimming pared 0 bases from V and 7 bases from J, leaving 12 bases between. Per germline, CDR1 MNHEY and CDR2 SVGAGI. The CDR3 region has the DNA TGTGCCAGCAGTTACTCTTGGCAGGGTGGTGGCTACACCTTC. Protein product: CASSYSWQGGGYTF.

The chain links TRBV5-6 to TRBJ2-7; perhaps TRBD2 as D (5 bases). V gave up 0 bases and J gave up 1 base, with 11 bases separating them. From germline, CDR1 is SGHDT and CDR2 YYEEEE. CDR3 length equals 15 residues. In DNA, the CDR3 is TGTGCCAGCAGCTTGGGGGGAGTAACATCCTACGAGCAGTACTTC. Protein: CASSLGGVTSYEQYF.

Details on this clone: Other nucleotide sequences from this sample produce the same CDR3. The rearrangement joins TRBV19 to TRBJ2-3; 8 bases align to TRBD1. CDR1 is LNHDA, CDR2 SQIVND, per germline (reference sequence). The CDR3 consists of 13 residues. Trimming cost V 3 bases and J 6 bases; bases outside gene matches: 2. This chain's CDR3 is CASSIQGADTQYF. CDR3 DNA sequence: TGTGCCAGTAGTATCCAGGGGGCGGATACGCAGTATTTT.

V is TRBV28 and J is TRBJ2-7; 9 bases agree with TRBD2. Germline V gene lookup returns CDR1 MDHEN and CDR2 SYDVKM. The V segment lost 7 bases and the J segment 7 bases; nucleotides outside the gene matches: 11. The CDR3 has 14 amino acids. The DNA for the CDR3 is TGTGCCAGCACACCCTCCCCAGGACTAGCGGAGCAGTACTTC. It specifies CASTPSPGLAEQYF.

The chain employs TRBV7-2 and TRBJ2-7; 7 bases align to TRBD1. Trimming at V came to 2 bases and at J to 5 bases, leaving 21 bases not matched to a gene. Looked up from germline, CDR1 is SGHTA and CDR2 is FQGNSA. The CDR3 loop spans 19 amino acids. Here the CDR3 DNA reads TGTGCCAGCAGCTTATTCCTCGAGCGCGAGGACAGGACGAAGCACGAGCAGTACTTC. Protein product: CASSLFLEREDRTKHEQYF.

This sequence joins TRBV4-2 and TRBJ2-1, with 7 bases that match TRBD2. Germline V gives CDR1 LGHNA, CDR2 YNFKEQ. The CDR3 is 18 residues long. Trimming at V came to 0 bases and at J to 7 bases, leaving 15 bases not matched to a gene. The CDR3 loop is CASSQERTGGLLGNEQFF. CDR3 in DNA: TGTGCCAGCAGCCAAGAAAGGACGGGAGGTCTCCTAGGGAATGAGCAGTTCTTC.

V and J are TRBV6-1 and TRBJ1-2; 8 nucleotides agree with TRBD1. J gave up 2 bases and V 3 bases, and 5 bases lay outside the gene matches. Germline V gene sequence: CDR1 MNHNS, CDR2 SASEGT. This CDR3 contains 15 residues. The DNA for the CDR3 is TGTGCCAGCAGTGAGATACGACAGGGGAACTATGGCTACACCTTC. It codes for CASSEIRQGNYGYTF.

V is TRBV6-4 and J is TRBJ2-1; D not certain. V was shortened by 0 bases and J by 10 bases, with 7 bases between the two germline ends. This CDR3 contains 12 residues. Germline V gene sequence: CDR1 MRHNA, CDR2 SNTAGT. CDR3: CASSDSGREQFF. CDR3 sequence (DNA): TGTGCCAGCAGTGACTCTGGTCGGGAGCAGTTCTTC.

This clone was seen once. This chain links TRBV5-4 with TRBJ1-2; 8 bases are a match to TRBD1. CDR3 length: 13 residues. The trim removed 4 bases at V and 3 bases at J, leaving 2 bases unmatched. Per germline, CDR1 SGHNT and CDR2 YYREEE (reference sequence). Here the CDR3 reads CASSLGQDYGYTF. The CDR3 coding sequence is TGTGCCAGCAGCCTGGGACAGGACTATGGCTACACCTTC.

This CDR3 is CASSFQRVAYEQYF. The CDR3 DNA reads as TGTGCCAGCAGCTTCCAGCGGGTGGCCTACGAGCAGTACTTC. V is TRBV11-1 and J is TRBJ2-7; possibly TRBD2 for D (6 bases). Between the trimmed V and J ends, which lost 3 bases and 2 bases, there was a span of 11 bases. This CDR3 contains 14 residues. The germline V gene has CDR1 SGHAT and CDR2 FQDESV (reference sequence).

This clone showed up just once. This chain joins TRBV5-1 and TRBJ1-2, with 7 nucleotides matching TRBD1. CDR3 length: 15 amino acids. From germline, CDR1 is SGHRS and CDR2 YFSETQ. The V gene end was trimmed by 2 bases and the J gene end by 0 bases; junction bases not matched to a gene: 4. CDR3 amino acids: CASSLTGTANYGYTF. DNA of the CDR3: TGCGCCAGCAGCTTAACCGGGACAGCTAACTATGGCTACACCTTC.

This clone was detected once. V is TRBV30 and J is TRBJ1-2; 9 bases are shared with TRBD1. In germline, CDR1 is GTSNPN, CDR2 SVGIG (reference sequence). The V and J ends lost 2 bases and 6 bases, in that order; junction bases with no gene match: 10. CDR3 length: 15 residues. This chain's CDR3 is CAWSKDRGLVDGYTF. The CDR3 nucleotides read TGTGCCTGGAGTAAGGACAGGGGACTGGTCGATGGCTACACCTTC.

V usage is TRBV4-2 and J usage is TRBJ1-5; D gene uncertain. V was trimmed by 4 bases and J by 5 bases, leaving 9 bases between them. Germline values: CDR1 LGHNA, CDR2 YNFKEQ. The CDR3 runs 13 residues. In nucleotides, the CDR3 is TGTGCCAGCAGCCCTCCCGGGGATCAGCCCCAGCATTTT. Translated, it gives CASSPPGDQPQHF.

The gene calls are TRBV7-7 and TRBJ2-2; 11 positions agree with TRBD2. Germline assignment: CDR1 SSHAT and CDR2 FNYEAQ (reference sequence). The CDR3 runs 15 residues. With V trimmed by 5 bases and J by 7 bases, 6 bases remained unmatched. The CDR3, as DNA: TGTGCCAGCAGCGATAGCGGGAGGGCCGACGGGGAGCTGTTTTTT. Its translation is CASSDSGRADGELFF.

This clone was seen once. V gene TRBV7-3 combines with J gene TRBJ2-2; TRBD2 matches 8 bases. Germline V lookup: CDR1 SGHTA, CDR2 FQGTGA. The CDR3 spans 16 residues. The junction had 6 bases not matched to a gene; V was cut back by 1 base and J by 5 bases. Here the CDR3 DNA reads TGTGCCAGCAGCTTAAGTAGCCGGGAGGGGACCGGGGAGCTGTTTTTT. As protein: CASSLSSREGTGELFF.

The CDR3 is CASSLGVTRGTDTQYF. The DNA for the CDR3 is TGCGCCAGCAGCTTGGGGGTCACCCGAGGAACAGATACGCAGTATTTT. The chain has TRBV5-1 and TRBJ2-3; D is unresolved. Germline CDR1 reads SGHRS; CDR2 reads YFSETQ. V was trimmed by 0 bases and J by 3 bases, leaving 14 bases between them. The CDR3 runs 16 residues.

The genes are TRBV18 and TRBJ2-7; D is possibly TRBD2 (6 bases). Germline CDR1 is KGHSH and CDR2 is LQKENI. The CDR3 is 15 residues long. V was pared by 6 bases and J by 3 bases, with 18 bases between. The CDR3 DNA follows: TGTGCCAGCTCTCCCTCGTGGGGGGATTTCTACGAGCAGTACTTC. Translating it yields CASSPSWGDFYEQYF.

This chain links TRBV15 with TRBJ1-5, with D perhaps matching TRBD1 (5 bases). This CDR3 comprises 14 residues. Per the germline V gene, CDR1 is LNHNV and CDR2 is YYDKDF (reference sequence). The V end was cut by 0 bases, the J end by 8 bases, with 11 bases between. CDR3 coding DNA: TGTGCCACCAGCAGAGATCGGGGGGTAGAGCCCCAGCATTTT. Its translation: CATSRDRGVEPQHF.

In this sample, this clone turned up once. This rearrangement joins TRBV19 to TRBJ1-1, with 8 bases that match TRBD1. J gave up 0 bases and V 1 base, and 1 base lay outside the gene matches. Germline V lookup: CDR1 LNHDA, CDR2 SQIVND (reference sequence). The CDR3 totals 15 residues. The CDR3 nucleotides read TGTGCCAGTAGTATAGGCAGGGGGCTGAACACTGAAGCTTTCTTT. This gives the protein CASSIGRGLNTEAFF.

The chain uses TRBV7-3 and TRBJ2-1, with D uncertain. Germline V CDR1 and CDR2: SGHTA, FQGTGA. This CDR3 spans 13 amino acids. V shed 1 base and J shed 5 bases, with 6 bases lying between them. The chain's CDR3 is CASSLRADNEQFF. The CDR3 nucleotides read TGTGCCAGCAGCTTAAGGGCTGACAATGAGCAGTTCTTC.

The chain employs TRBV4-1 and TRBJ2-7, with 7 bases aligning to TRBD2. J lost 1 base, V lost 1 base, and 7 bases had no gene match. The CDR3 length is 16 residues. Germline V lookup: CDR1 MGHRA, CDR2 YSYEKL. The CDR3 DNA reads as TGCGCCAGCAGCCAAGGAGCACTAGCGCGATCCTACGAGCAGTACTTC. Residues: CASSQGALARSYEQYF.

The chain carries TRBV6-5 and TRBJ2-5, with TRBD2 as a possible D gene (5 bases). Per germline, CDR1 MNHEY and CDR2 SVGAGI. The CDR3 contains 15 residues. Trimming cost V 0 bases and J 3 bases, with 11 bases left between them. CDR3 loop: CASSYSETTEETQYF. The CDR3 coding sequence is TGTGCCAGCAGTTACTCGGAGACTACCGAAGAGACCCAGTACTTC.

This clone is a singleton in its sample. V gene TRBV18 combines with J gene TRBJ1-5; 10 nucleotides line up with TRBD1. Trimming took 2 bases from V and 0 from J; bases not matched to a gene: 1. The CDR3 sequence is 16 residues long. From germline, CDR1 is KGHSH and CDR2 LQKENI. CDR3 sequence reads: CASSPGTGDSNQPQHF. CDR3 nucleotides: TGTGCCAGCTCACCAGGGACAGGGGATAGCAATCAGCCCCAGCATTTT.

V is TRBV19 and J is TRBJ1-5; tentative D call: TRBD1 (6 bases). The CDR3 contains 17 residues. The V end lost 5 bases, the J end lost 3 bases, and 20 bases lay between the germline ends. Germline V gene data show CDR1 as LNHDA and CDR2 as SQIVND (reference sequence). The chain's CDR3 is CASSQFTRTDSNQPQHF. As DNA, the CDR3 is TGTGCCAGTAGTCAGTTCACTAGGACAGATTCCAATCAGCCCCAGCATTTT. The complete variable domain, with remaining parts taken from reference TRBV19 and TRBJ1-5, reads DGGITQSPKYLFRKEGQNVTLSCEQNLNHDAMYWYRQDPGQGLRLIYYSQIVNDFQKGDIAEGYSVSREKKESFPLTVTSAQKNPTAFYLCASSQFTRTDSNQPQHFGDGTRLSIL.

The chain employs TRBV6-5 and TRBJ2-3; no firm D call. CDR3 length: 14 residues. Deletions cut 5 bases from V and 0 bases from J, with 9 bases between. CDR1 and CDR2 (germline): MNHEY, SVGAGI. The chain's CDR3 is CASSPHSSTDTQYF. The DNA of the CDR3 is TGTGCCAGCAGTCCCCATTCCAGCACAGATACGCAGTATTTT.